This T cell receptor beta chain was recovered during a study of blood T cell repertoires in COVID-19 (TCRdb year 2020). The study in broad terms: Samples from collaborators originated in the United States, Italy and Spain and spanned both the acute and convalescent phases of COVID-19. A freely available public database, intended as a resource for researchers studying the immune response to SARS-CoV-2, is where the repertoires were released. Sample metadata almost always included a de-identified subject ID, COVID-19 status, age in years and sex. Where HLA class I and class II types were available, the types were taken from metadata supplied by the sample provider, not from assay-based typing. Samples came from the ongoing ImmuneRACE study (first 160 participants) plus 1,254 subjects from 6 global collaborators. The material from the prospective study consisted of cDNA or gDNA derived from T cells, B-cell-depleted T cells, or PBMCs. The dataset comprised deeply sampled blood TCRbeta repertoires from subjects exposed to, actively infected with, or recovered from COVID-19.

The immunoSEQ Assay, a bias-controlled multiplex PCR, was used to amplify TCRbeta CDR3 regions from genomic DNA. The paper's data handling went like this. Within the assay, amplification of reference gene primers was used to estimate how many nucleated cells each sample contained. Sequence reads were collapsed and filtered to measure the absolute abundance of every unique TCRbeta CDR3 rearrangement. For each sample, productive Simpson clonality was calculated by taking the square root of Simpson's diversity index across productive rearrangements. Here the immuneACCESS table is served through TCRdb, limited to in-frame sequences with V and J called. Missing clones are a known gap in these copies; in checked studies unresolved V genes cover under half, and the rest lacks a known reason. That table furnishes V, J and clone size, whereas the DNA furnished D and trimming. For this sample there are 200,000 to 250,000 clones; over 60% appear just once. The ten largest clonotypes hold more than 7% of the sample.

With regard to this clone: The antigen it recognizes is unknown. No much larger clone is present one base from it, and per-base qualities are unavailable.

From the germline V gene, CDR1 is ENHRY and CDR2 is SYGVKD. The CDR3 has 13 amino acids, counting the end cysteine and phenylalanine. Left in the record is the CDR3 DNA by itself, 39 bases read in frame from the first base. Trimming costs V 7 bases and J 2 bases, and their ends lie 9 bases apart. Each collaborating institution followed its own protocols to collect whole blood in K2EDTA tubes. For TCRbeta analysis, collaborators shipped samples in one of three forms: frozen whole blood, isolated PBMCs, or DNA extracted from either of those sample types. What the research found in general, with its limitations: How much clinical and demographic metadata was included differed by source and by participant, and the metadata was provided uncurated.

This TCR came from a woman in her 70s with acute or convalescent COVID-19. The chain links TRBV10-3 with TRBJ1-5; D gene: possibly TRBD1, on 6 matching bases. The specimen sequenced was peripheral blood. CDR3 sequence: CAITPGGNQPQHF. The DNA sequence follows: TGTGCCATCACCCCAGGGGGCAATCAGCCCCAGCATTTT.